This TCR beta chain was observed in a study of cytomegalovirus exposure and HLA in healthy donors. Findings and caveats of the study: In an earlier analysis, productive rearrangement rates for most beta V segments clustered near 90% or 30%.

PCR used 60 Vbeta primers and 13 Jbeta primers. Using immunoSEQ multiplex PCR, the repertoire was profiled, and TCRdb retains in-frame clones only, with some absent. The sample includes more than 95,000 clones. In the case of this clone: The target antigen is unknown.

The clonotype originates from a man between 18 and 29 years old in good health and CMV-seronegative. The specimen sequenced was PBMCs.

CDR3 sequence reads: CASSFTGGGEKLFF. CDR3 in DNA: TGTGCCAGCAGTTTCACAGGGGGCGGTGAAAAACTGTTTTTT. The V and J genes are TRBV27 and TRBJ1-4; TRBD1 matches at 9 bases. This CDR3 region has 14 residues. V was pared by 3 bases and J by 7 bases, with 3 bases of the junction left unmatched. Germline CDR1 reads MNHEY; CDR2 reads SMNVEV (reference sequence). Supplemented by reference TRBV27 and TRBJ1-4, the full variable domain reads EAQVTQNPRYLITVTGKKLTVTCSQNMNHEYMSWYRQDPGLGLRQIYYSMNVEVTDKGDVPEGYKVSRKEKRNFPLILESPSPNQTSLYFCASSFTGGGEKLFFGSGTQLSVL.